This T cell receptor beta chain derives from a study of T cell clonotyping in hematopoietic cell transplantation. Study summary: Recipients' pretransplant samples followed cytoreduction.

Concerning this clone itself: Its target is unknown.

Study-wide results and limits: Cells were unsorted, so CD4 and CD8 contributions were not separated. Broader posttransplant TCR repertoire diversity was predicted by graft donor and pretransplant recipient Inverse Simpson Index values.

Germline trimming cut 2 bases from V and 0 bases from J; bases unmatched to any gene: 2. This CDR3 is 16 amino acids long. CDR1 and CDR2 from the germline V gene are MGHRA and YSYEKL. Noted time point: recipient sample about 28 days before transplant, after cytoreduction. Sequencing was performed with immunoSEQ multiplex PCR; in TCRdb, only in-frame clones are kept and a portion is missing. The profile covers approximately 80,000 clones, with 90% to 96% appearing a single time and approximately 1.8% taken by the ten largest. This receptor was identified in a woman between 50 and 59 years old with acute myeloid leukemia. Some clones in this sample may be carry-over from other donors' samples. This sequence joins TRBV4-1 and TRBJ1-1; 11 positions agree with TRBD1. Source: peripheral blood mononuclear cells, taken before stem cell transplant. The CDR3 nucleotides are TGCGCCAGCAGCCAACGGACAGGGGGCCTGAACACTGAAGCTTTCTTT. Translated, it gives CASSQRTGGLNTEAFF.